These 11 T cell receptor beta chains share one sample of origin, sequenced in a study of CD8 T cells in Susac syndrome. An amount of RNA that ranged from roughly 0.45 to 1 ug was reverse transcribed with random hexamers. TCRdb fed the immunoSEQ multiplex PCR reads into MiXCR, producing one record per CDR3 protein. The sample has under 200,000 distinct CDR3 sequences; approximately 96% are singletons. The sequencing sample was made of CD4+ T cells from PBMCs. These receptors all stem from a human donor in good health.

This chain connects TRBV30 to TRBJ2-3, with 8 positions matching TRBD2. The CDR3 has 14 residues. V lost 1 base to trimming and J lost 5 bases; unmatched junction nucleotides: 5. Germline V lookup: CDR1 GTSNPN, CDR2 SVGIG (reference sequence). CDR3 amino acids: CAWSAGGGEDTQYF. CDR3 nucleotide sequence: TGTGCCTGGAGTGCCGGGGGGGGTGAAGATACGCAGTATTTT.

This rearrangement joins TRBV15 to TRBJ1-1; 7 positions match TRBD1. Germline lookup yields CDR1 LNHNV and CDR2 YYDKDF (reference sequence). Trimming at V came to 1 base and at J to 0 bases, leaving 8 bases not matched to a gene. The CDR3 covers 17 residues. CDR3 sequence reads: CATSRALLGQLNTEAFF. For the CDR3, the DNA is TGTGCCACCAGCAGAGCCCTTTTGGGACAGCTGAACACTGAAGCTTTCTTT.

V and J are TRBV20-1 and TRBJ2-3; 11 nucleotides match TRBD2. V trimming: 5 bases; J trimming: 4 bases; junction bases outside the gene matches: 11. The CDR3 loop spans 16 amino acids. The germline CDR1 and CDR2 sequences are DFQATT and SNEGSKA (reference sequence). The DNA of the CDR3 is TGCAGTGCTGATAGGAGTAGCGGGGGGGTCTCAGATACGCAGTATTTT. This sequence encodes CSADRSSGGVSDTQYF.

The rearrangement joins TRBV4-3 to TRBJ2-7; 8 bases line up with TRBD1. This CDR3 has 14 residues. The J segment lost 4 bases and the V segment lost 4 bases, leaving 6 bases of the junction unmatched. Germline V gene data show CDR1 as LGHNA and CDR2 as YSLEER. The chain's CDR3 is CASSPRTGPYEQYF. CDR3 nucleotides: TGCGCCAGCAGCCCCCGGACAGGGCCGTACGAGCAGTACTTC.

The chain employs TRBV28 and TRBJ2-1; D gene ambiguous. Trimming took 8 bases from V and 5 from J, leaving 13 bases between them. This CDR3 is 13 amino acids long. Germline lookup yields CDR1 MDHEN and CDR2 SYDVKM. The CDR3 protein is CASGLVANNEQFF. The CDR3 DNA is TGTGCCAGCGGCCTCGTGGCGAACAATGAGCAGTTCTTC.

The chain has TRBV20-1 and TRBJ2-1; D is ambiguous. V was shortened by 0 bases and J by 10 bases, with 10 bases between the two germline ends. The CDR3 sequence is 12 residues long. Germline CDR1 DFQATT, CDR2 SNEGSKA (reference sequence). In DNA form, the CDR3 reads TGCAGTGCTAGAGATAGGACGGCCGAGCAGTTCTTC. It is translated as CSARDRTAEQFF.

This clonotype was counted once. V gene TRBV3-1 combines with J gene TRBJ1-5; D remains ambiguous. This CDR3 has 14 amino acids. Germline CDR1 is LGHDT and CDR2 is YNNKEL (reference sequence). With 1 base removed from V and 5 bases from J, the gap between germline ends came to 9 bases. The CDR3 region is CASSQGAGDQPQHF. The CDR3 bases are TGTGCCAGCAGCCAAGGGGCCGGGGATCAGCCCCAGCATTTT.

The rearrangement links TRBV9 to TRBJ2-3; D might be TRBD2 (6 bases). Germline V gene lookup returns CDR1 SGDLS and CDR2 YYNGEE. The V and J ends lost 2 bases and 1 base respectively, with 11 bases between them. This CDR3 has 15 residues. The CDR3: CASSVTSIRTDTQYF. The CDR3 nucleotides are TGTGCCAGCAGCGTCACTAGCATCCGCACAGATACGCAGTATTTT.

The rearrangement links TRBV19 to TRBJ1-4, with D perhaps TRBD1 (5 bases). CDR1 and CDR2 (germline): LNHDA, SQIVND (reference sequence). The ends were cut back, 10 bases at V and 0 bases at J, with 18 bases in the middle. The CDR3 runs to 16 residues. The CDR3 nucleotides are TGTGCCATCACCACGGGACGGACCACAACTAATGAAAAACTGTTTTTT. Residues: CAITTGRTTTNEKLFF. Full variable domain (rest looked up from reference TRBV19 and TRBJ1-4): DGGITQSPKYLFRKEGQNVTLSCEQNLNHDAMYWYRQDPGQGLRLIYYSQIVNDFQKGDIAEGYSVSREKKESFPLTVTSAQKNPTAFYLCAITTGRTTTNEKLFFGSGTQLSVL.

The CDR3 spells CASSEGGAYYGYTF. In DNA form, the CDR3 reads TGTGCCAGCAGTGAAGGCGGGGCTTACTATGGCTACACCTTC. The chain has TRBV2 and TRBJ1-2; D is possibly TRBD1 (5 bases). The V and J ends lost 1 base and 3 bases respectively, with 9 bases between them. The CDR3 spans 14 residues. Per germline, CDR1 SNHLY and CDR2 FYNNEI.

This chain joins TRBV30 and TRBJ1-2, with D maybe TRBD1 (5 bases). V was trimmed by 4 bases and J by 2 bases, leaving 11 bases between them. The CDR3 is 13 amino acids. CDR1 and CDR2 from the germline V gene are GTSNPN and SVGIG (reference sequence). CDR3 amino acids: CAWTHRDNYGYTF. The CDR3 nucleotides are TGTGCCTGGACCCACCGGGACAACTATGGCTACACCTTC.